This T cell receptor beta chain was identified during a study of T cell responses to AZD1222 COVID-19 vaccine. Overall study findings and caveats: With dominance at 160-218 and 743-854, vaccine-associated CD4 TCRs spanned spike. The study identified only six AZD1222 recipients as seropositive at baseline.

With regard to this clone: Antigen specificity is unknown.

Germline V gene lookup returns CDR1 SNHLY and CDR2 FYNNEI. This CDR3 has 14 amino acids. V dropped 6 bases and J dropped 6 bases, with 15 bases sitting between them. Some clones are missing from TCRdb's copy, which holds only in-frame ones; the method was immunoSEQ multiplex PCR. The table lists about 140,000 clones, around 91% of them singletons. The TCR comes from an adult who received the AZD1222 COVID-19 vaccine. The chain uses TRBV2 and TRBJ2-4; TRBD1 might be the D (5 bases). The sample consisted of peripheral blood, taken 28 days after the second AZD1222 dose. The DNA for the CDR3 is TGTGCCAGCAGATTAACAGGCCTGGGAAACATTCAGTACTTC. The encoded protein is CASRLTGLGNIQYF. Drawing the rest from reference TRBV2 and TRBJ2-4, the complete variable domain is EPEVTQTPSHQVTQMGQEVILRCVPISNHLYFYWYRQILGQKVEFLVSFYNNEISEKSEIFDDQFSVERPDGSNFTLKIRSTKLEDSAMYFCASRLTGLGNIQYFGAGTRLSVL.